The 10 T cell receptor beta chains given below trace back to one sample, sequenced in a study of T cells after yellow fever vaccination. A single record per CDR3 protein comes from TCRdb applying MiXCR to the 5' RACE reads. This table holds under 700,000 distinct CDR3 sequences, 17% found once. The sample here was PBMCs, taken 5 days after the first yellow fever vaccination. These receptors originate from a man aged 18 to 29 who received the YFV17D yellow fever vaccine.

Only a few counts were recorded for this clonotype. DNA for the CDR3: TGCAGTTCACAGCCCCGGGCGATTAAGGGTGAGCAGTTCTTC. Protein: CSSQPRAIKGEQFF. The chain couples TRBV20-1 to TRBJ2-1; no firm D call. The CDR3 has 14 amino acids. The germline V and J ends were trimmed by 8 bases and 9 bases, with 23 bases remaining between them. Germline V gene sequence: CDR1 DFQATT, CDR2 SNEGSKA (reference sequence).

J is TRBJ1-1 and V is TRBV7-9, with D maybe TRBD1 (5 bases). Trimming took 4 bases from V and 6 from J, leaving 18 bases between them. The germline V gene encodes CDR1 SEHNR and CDR2 FQNEAQ (reference sequence). The CDR3 consists of 15 residues. CDR3 sequence: CASSSPTALSPEAFF. As DNA, the CDR3 is TGTGCCAGCAGCTCCCCGACAGCGTTAAGCCCTGAAGCTTTCTTT.

This clonotype was seen ten or more times. The chain couples TRBV7-9 to TRBJ2-5; TRBD1 agrees at 8 bases. Per the germline V gene, CDR1 is SEHNR and CDR2 is FQNEAQ (reference sequence). The CDR3 length is 15 residues. V was pared by 10 bases and J by 2 bases, with 12 bases of the junction left unmatched. DNA for the CDR3: TGTGCCACCTGCCCGGGACAGGCCGTTCAAGAGACCCAGTACTTC. Translated, it gives CATCPGQAVQETQYF.

This clonotype was detected a few times. The rearrangement joins TRBV20-1 to TRBJ2-7; the D gene is possibly TRBD1 (6 bases). CDR3 length: 15 residues. Germline-derived CDR1 and CDR2 are DFQATT and SNEGSKA (reference sequence). V dropped 0 bases and J dropped 5 bases, with 17 bases sitting between them. The CDR3 spells CSARDPQGISHEQYF. The CDR3 DNA is TGCAGTGCTAGAGACCCCCAGGGGATCTCTCACGAGCAGTACTTC.

This chain joins TRBV7-3 and TRBJ2-1, with 10 bases that match TRBD1. The V gene end was trimmed by 5 bases and the J gene end by 4 bases; junction bases not matched to a gene: 5. Germline V lookup: CDR1 SGHTA, CDR2 FQGTGA. CDR3 size: 15 residues. The CDR3 nucleotides are TGTGCCAGCAGCCGGGGGACAGGGGATTACAATGAGCAGTTCTTC. As protein: CASSRGTGDYNEQFF.

The rearrangement links TRBV19 to TRBJ2-2, with a possible D match to TRBD1 (5 bases). Per the germline V gene, CDR1 is LNHDA and CDR2 is SQIVND (reference sequence). This CDR3 is 14 amino acids long. V was cut by 7 bases and J by 5 bases, with 14 bases left in between. The chain's CDR3 is CASTPGSRTGELFF. DNA of the CDR3: TGTGCCAGTACCCCAGGGTCCCGAACCGGGGAGCTGTTTTTT.

The chain joins TRBV7-9 to TRBJ2-1; D is undetermined. Germline-derived CDR1 and CDR2 are SEHNR and FQNEAQ (reference sequence). The CDR3 contains 11 residues. This chain's CDR3 is CAMDGYNEQFF. DNA of the CDR3: TGTGCGATGGATGGGTACAATGAGCAGTTCTTC.

This clonotype occurred once. The rearrangement joins TRBV7-9 to TRBJ2-4, with 8 positions matching TRBD2. The CDR3 consists of 13 residues. The J segment lost 8 bases and the V segment lost 2 bases, leaving 2 bases of the junction unmatched. CDR1 is SEHNR, CDR2 FQNEAQ, per germline (reference sequence). CDR3 in DNA: TGTGCCAGCAGCTTACGGGGGGGGGACATTCAGTACTTC. This sequence encodes CASSLRGGDIQYF.

The table lists this clonotype with a few counts. The chain links TRBV5-1 to TRBJ2-5; possibly TRBD1 or TRBD2 for D (5 bases each). The length of the CDR3 is 16 residues. Per the germline V gene, CDR1 is SGHRS and CDR2 is YFSETQ. Trimming left V 6 bases short and J 5 bases short, with 23 bases between. The CDR3 nucleotides are TGCGCCAGCAAAACCGGCCCCCGGGACCTAGGGGAGACCCAGTACTTC. Translation: CASKTGPRDLGETQYF.

This clonotype was detected only a few times. Germline and junction disagree at one end, which may indicate a read error. The V call is TRBV4-3, the J call TRBJ2-1, with D unclear. Germline assignment: CDR1 LGHNA and CDR2 YSLEER. The CDR3 covers 15 residues. The CDR3: CASSQLSDAGNQQFF. The CDR3, as DNA: TGCGCCAGCAGCCAATTGTCAGATGCCGGCAATCAGCAGTTCTTC.